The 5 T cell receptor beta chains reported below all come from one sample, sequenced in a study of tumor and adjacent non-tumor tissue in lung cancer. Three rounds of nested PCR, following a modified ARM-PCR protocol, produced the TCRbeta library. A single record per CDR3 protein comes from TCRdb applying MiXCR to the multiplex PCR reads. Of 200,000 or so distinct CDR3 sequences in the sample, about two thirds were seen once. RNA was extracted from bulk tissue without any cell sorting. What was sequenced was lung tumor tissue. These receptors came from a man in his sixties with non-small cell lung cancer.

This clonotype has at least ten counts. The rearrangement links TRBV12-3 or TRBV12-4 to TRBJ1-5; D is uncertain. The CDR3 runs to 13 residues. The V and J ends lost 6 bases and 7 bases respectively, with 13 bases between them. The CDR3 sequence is CASSGTLFQPQHF. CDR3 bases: TGTGCCAGCAGCGGCACCCTATTCCAGCCCCAGCATTTT.

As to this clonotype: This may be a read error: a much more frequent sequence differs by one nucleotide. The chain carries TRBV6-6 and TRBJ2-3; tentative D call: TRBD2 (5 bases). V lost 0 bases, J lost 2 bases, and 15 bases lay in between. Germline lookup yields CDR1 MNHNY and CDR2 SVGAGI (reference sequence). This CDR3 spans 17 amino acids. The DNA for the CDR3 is TGTGCCAGCAGTTACTCGAGAGAGCGGCAGACCACAGATACGCAGTATTTT. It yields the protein CASSYSRERQTTDTQYF.

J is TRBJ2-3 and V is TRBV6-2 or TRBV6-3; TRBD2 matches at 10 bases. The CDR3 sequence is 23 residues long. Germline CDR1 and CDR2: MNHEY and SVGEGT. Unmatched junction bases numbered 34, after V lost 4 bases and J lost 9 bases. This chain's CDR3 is CASSFRQGGRASGGLRGLETQYF. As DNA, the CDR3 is TGTGCCAGCAGTTTTCGACAGGGAGGTCGGGCTAGCGGGGGCCTCCGAGGTTTAGAAACGCAGTATTTT.

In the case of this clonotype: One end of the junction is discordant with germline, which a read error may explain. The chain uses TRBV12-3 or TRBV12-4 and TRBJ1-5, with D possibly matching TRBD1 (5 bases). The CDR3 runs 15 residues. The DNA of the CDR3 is TGTGCCGGCAGTCAATCGGGACGTACAAATCAGCCCCAGCATTTT. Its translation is CAGSQSGRTNQPQHF.

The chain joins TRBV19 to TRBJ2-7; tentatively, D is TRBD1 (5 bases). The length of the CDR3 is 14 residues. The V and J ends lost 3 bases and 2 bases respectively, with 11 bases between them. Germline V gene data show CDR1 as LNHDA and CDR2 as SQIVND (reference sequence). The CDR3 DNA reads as TGTGCCAGTAGTATTTATGGACAAACCTACGAGCAGTACTTC. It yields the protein CASSIYGQTYEQYF. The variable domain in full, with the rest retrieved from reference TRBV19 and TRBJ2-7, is DGGITQSPKYLFRKEGQNVTLSCEQNLNHDAMYWYRQDPGQGLRLIYYSQIVNDFQKGDIAEGYSVSREKKESFPLTVTSAQKNPTAFYLCASSIYGQTYEQYFGPGTRLTVT.